Presented here are 2 T cell receptor beta chains from one specimen sequenced in a study of blood T cell repertoires in COVID-19. Some clones are missing from TCRdb's copy, which holds only in-frame ones; the method was immunoSEQ multiplex PCR. The data show under 250,000 clones, roughly 84% seen once. Sequencing was performed on peripheral blood. The receptors originated from a woman younger than 45 who had recovered from COVID-19.

The rearrangement uses TRBV4-2 and TRBJ2-1; D might be TRBD2 (6 bases). This CDR3 region has 14 residues. The V and J ends lost 5 bases and 4 bases respectively, with 12 bases between them. CDR1 and CDR2 (germline): LGHNA, YNFKEQ. CDR3 protein: CASSWSGPYNEQFF. CDR3 DNA: TGTGCCAGCAGCTGGAGCGGGCCATACAATGAGCAGTTCTTC.

In DNA form, the CDR3 reads TGTGCCAGCAGCCGGGGACAGGGCGGCGGGCCCCAGCATTTT. This encodes CASSRGQGGGPQHF. The chain has TRBV7-8 and TRBJ1-5; TRBD1 matches at 9 bases. With V trimmed by 5 bases and J by 9 bases, 8 bases remained unmatched. Per the germline V gene, CDR1 is SGHVS and CDR2 is FQNEAQ. The CDR3 is 14 amino acids.